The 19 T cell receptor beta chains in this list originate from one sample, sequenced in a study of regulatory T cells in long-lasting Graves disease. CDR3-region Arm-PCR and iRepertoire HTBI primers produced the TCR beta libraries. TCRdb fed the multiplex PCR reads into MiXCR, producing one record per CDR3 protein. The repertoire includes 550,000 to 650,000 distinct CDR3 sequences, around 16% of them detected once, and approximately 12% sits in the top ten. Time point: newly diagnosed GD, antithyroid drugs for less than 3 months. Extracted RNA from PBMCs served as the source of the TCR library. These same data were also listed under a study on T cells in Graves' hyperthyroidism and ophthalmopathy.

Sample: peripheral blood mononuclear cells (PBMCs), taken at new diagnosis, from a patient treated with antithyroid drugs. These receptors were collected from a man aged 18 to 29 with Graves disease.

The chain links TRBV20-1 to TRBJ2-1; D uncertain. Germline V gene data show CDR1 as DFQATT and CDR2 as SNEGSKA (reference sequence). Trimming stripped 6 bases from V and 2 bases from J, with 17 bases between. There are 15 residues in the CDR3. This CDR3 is CSAPTLGGPYNEQFF. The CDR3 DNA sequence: TGCAGTGCCCCAACCTTAGGTGGGCCCTACAATGAGCAGTTCTTC.

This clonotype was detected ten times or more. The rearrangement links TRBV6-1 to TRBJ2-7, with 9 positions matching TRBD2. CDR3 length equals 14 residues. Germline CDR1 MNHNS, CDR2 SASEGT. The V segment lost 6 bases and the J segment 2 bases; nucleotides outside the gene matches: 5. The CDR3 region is CASRTSGGTYEQYF. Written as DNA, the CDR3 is TGTGCCAGCAGGACTAGCGGAGGGACCTACGAGCAGTACTTC.

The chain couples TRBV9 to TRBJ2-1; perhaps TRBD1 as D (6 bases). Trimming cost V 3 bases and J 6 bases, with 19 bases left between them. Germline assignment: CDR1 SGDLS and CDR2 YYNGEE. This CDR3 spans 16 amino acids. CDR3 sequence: CASSGTKGERSNEQFF. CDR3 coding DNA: TGTGCCAGCAGCGGTACTAAGGGGGAGAGATCCAATGAGCAGTTCTTC.

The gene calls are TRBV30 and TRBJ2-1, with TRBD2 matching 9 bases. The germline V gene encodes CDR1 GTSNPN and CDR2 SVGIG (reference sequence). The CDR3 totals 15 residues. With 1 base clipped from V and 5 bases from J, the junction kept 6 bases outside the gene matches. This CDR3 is CAWSASLAGNNEQFF. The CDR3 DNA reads TGTGCCTGGAGTGCTTCGCTAGCGGGGAACAATGAGCAGTTCTTC.

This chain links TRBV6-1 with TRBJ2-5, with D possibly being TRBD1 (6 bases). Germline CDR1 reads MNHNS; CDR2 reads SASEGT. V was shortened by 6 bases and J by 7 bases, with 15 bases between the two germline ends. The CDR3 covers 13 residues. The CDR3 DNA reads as TGTGCCAGCAGCCCCATGGGGGCAGGGACCCAGTACTTC. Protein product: CASSPMGAGTQYF.

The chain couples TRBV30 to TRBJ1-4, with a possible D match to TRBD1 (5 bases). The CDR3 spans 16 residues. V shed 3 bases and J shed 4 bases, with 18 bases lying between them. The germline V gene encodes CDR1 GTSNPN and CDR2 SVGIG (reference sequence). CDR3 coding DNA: TGTGCCTGGAGCGCTCTACCTCAGGGTTTTAATGAAAAACTGTTTTTT. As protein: CAWSALPQGFNEKLFF.

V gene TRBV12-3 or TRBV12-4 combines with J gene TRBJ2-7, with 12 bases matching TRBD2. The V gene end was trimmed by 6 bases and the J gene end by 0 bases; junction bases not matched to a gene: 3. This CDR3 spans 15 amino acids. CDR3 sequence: CASSKTSGSSYEQYF. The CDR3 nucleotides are TGTGCCAGCAGCAAGACTAGCGGGAGCTCCTACGAGCAGTACTTC.

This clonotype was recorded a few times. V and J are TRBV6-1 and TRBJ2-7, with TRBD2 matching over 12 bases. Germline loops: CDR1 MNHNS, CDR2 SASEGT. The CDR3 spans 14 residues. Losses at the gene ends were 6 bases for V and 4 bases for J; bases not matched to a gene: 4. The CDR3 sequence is CASRELAGGYEQYF. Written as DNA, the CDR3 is TGTGCCAGCAGGGAACTAGCGGGAGGATACGAGCAGTACTTC.

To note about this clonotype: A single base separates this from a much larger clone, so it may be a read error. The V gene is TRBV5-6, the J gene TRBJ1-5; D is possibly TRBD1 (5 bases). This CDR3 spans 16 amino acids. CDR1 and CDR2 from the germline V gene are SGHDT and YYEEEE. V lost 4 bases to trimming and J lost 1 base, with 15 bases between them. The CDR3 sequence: CASSQGRTLSNQPQHF. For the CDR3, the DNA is TGTGCCAGCAGCCAGGGACGGACCCTCAGCAATCAGCCCCAGCATTTT.

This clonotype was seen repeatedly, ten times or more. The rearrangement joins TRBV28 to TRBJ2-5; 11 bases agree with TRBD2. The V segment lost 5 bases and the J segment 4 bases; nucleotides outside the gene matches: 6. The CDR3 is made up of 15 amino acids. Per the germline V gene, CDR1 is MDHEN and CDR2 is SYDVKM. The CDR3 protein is CASSPSGLAGETQYF. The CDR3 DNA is TGTGCCAGCAGTCCATCCGGACTAGCGGGAGAGACCCAGTACTTC.

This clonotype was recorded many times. CDR3 sequence reads: CASTLGQGNGYTF. As DNA, the CDR3 is TGTGCCAGCACCCTCGGACAGGGAAATGGCTACACCTTC. The chain recombines TRBV12-3 or TRBV12-4 with TRBJ1-2; 8 positions match TRBD1. V shed 7 bases and J 6 bases; nucleotides not matched to a gene: 7. This CDR3 comprises 13 residues.

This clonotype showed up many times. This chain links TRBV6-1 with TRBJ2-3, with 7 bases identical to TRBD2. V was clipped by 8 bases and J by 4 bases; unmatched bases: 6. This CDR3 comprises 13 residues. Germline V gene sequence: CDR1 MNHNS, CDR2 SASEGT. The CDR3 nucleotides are TGTGCCAGCTGGGGCGGGAGCCCAGATACGCAGTATTTT. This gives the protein CASWGGSPDTQYF.

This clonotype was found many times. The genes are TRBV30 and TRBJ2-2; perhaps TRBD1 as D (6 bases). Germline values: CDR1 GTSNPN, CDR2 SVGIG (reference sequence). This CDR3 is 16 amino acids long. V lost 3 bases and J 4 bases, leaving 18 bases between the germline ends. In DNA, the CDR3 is TGTGCCTGGAGAACCGGACAGAACCCAAGCACCGGGGAGCTGTTTTTT. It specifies CAWRTGQNPSTGELFF.

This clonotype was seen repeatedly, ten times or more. Here the CDR3 DNA reads TGTGCCAGCAGGAAAAGTACCGGACAGGGGGCGCGGGAGACCCAGTACTTC. Translating gives CASRKSTGQGARETQYF. The chain combines TRBV28 with TRBJ2-5; 11 nucleotides line up with TRBD1. This CDR3 region has 17 residues. Germline V gene sequence: CDR1 MDHEN, CDR2 SYDVKM. After removal of 6 bases from V and 5 bases from J, the junction contained 14 bases not matched to a gene.

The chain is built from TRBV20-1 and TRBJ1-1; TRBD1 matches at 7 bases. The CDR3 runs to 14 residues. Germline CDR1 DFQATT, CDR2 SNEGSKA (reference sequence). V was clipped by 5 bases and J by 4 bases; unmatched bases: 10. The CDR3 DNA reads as TGCAGTGCTGGAAGACAGGGATCCGCCACTGAAGCTTTCTTT. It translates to CSAGRQGSATEAFF.

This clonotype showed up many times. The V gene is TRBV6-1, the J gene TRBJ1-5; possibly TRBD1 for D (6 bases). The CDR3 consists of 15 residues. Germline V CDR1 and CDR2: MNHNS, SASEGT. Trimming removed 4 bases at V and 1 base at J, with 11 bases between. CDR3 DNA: TGTGCCAGCAGTGCCAGGACAGCGAGCAATCAGCCCCAGCATTTT. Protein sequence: CASSARTASNQPQHF.

The CDR3 sequence is CASSLSRESGNEQFF. In DNA form, the CDR3 reads TGTGCCAGCAGCTTATCACGGGAGAGTGGGAATGAGCAGTTCTTC. This chain joins TRBV7-3 and TRBJ2-1; possible D gene TRBD2, 6 bases. This CDR3 comprises 15 residues. Trimming pared 2 bases from V and 7 bases from J, leaving 15 bases between. Germline V gene lookup returns CDR1 SGHTA and CDR2 FQGTGA.

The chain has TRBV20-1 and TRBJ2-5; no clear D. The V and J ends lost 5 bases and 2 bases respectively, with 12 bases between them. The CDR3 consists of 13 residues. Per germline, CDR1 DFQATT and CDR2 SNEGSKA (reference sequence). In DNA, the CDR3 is TGCAGTGCTCATCAGCTGGGGCAAGAGACCCAGTACTTC. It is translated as CSAHQLGQETQYF.

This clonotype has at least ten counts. Here the CDR3 reads CASSQDETHGTYEQFF. The CDR3 DNA sequence: TGTGCCAGCAGCCAAGACGAGACCCACGGCACGTATGAGCAGTTCTTC. The V gene is TRBV7-2, the J gene TRBJ2-1, with D uncertain. CDR1 is SGHTA and CDR2 is FQGNSA in the germline V gene. CDR3 size: 16 residues. Trimming left V 5 bases short and J 8 bases short, with 22 bases between.